Reported below is one T cell receptor (beta chain). Its antigen is unidentified. This specimen belongs to a study of T cell responses to AZD1222 COVID-19 vaccine. General study results and limits: Most donors were white British, females outnumbered males, and clonal diversity was possibly underestimated. Spike as a whole was targeted by vaccine-associated CD4 TCRs, dominant at 160-218 and 743-854. Repertoire samples came only from after the peak T cell response.

This CDR3 spans 13 amino acids. Trimming took off 8 bases at V and 6 bases at J, with 14 bases between the two ends. Germline lookup yields CDR1 MNHEY and CDR2 SVGAGI. Measured with immunoSEQ multiplex PCR; TCRdb has only the in-frame clones, and not every one. The sample carries about 48,000 clones, just over 85% recorded once. This chain uses TRBV6-5 with TRBJ1-5; D call uncertain. This sample comprised peripheral blood, obtained 28 days after the second AZD1222 dose. The sequence was collected from an adult who received the AZD1222 COVID-19 vaccine. The CDR3 DNA is TGTGCCAGCCAAGTGACACCCAGTCAGCCCCAGCATTTT. It yields the protein CASQVTPSQPQHF.